One sample yielded the 8 T cell receptor beta chains listed below, sequenced in a study of tumor-infiltrating lymphocytes in primary liver carcinoma. Germline DNA was also extracted, and blood RNA was taken from unsorted whole blood. A primer in the constant region served to generate TCR beta cDNA from approximately 500 ng of total RNA. Three nested multiplex PCR rounds, a slightly modified ARM-PCR, produced the libraries for TCR beta. PCR rounds one and two used TRBV1-TRBV30 forward primers with a C-beta reverse primer for 10 cycles each. TCRdb reprocessed the multiplex PCR reads with MiXCR, giving one entry per CDR3 protein. This repertoire shows 150,000 to 200,000 distinct CDR3 sequences, approximately 65% found once; its top ten account for about 7.1%. Sequencing was performed on peripheral blood. The receptor source for this set is a woman in her fifties or sixties with primary liver carcinoma and hepatitis B virus infection.

In regard to this clonotype: The conserved final phenylalanine or tryptophan is absent from the CDR3, which likely points to a read error. The chain has TRBV11-2 and TRBJ1-2, with a possible D match to TRBD1 (5 bases). Trimming took 5 bases from V and 1 from J, leaving 23 bases between them. This CDR3 spans 18 amino acids. From germline, CDR1 is SGHAT and CDR2 FQNNGV. The CDR3 coding sequence is TGTGCCAGCAGCCTACAATCCCCAAGGGGCCGACTTAACTATGGCTACACCCTC. It yields the protein CASSLQSPRGRLNYGYTL.

This clonotype was found a few times. The chain recombines TRBV20-1 with TRBJ1-6, with D maybe TRBD1 (5 bases). Germline CDR1 DFQATT, CDR2 SNEGSKA (reference sequence). This CDR3 contains 16 residues. Trimming removed 0 bases from V and 2 bases from J, with 11 bases in between. CDR3 in amino acids: CSARDRGRTYNSPLHF. Written as DNA, the CDR3 is TGCAGTGCTAGAGATCGGGGCAGAACCTATAATTCACCCCTCCACTTT.

Comments on this clonotype: Sequence at one end of the junction differs from germline and may be a read error. The CDR3 sequence is CASSQDPASYETQYF. The CDR3 DNA reads as TGTGCCAGTAGCCAAGATCCAGCGAGTTACGAGACCCAGTACTTC. This chain joins TRBV4-2 and TRBJ2-5; no definite D call. Per the germline V gene, CDR1 is LGHNA and CDR2 is YNFKEQ. CDR3 length equals 15 residues.

About this clonotype itself: A much larger clone differs from this one at a single base, so this may be a read error. The chain combines TRBV4-2 with TRBJ2-5; no reliable D call. V was cut by 2 bases and J by 1 base, with 11 bases left in between. This CDR3 has 15 amino acids. CDR1 and CDR2 (germline): LGHNA, YNFKEQ. In nucleotides, the CDR3 is TGTGCCAGCAGCCAAACTAATAACGCCCAAGAGACCCAGTACTTC. Its protein is CASSQTNNAQETQYF.

Remarks on this clonotype: Germline and junction disagree at one end, which may indicate a read error. This chain uses TRBV11-2 with TRBJ2-3, with no clear D. The CDR3 runs 16 residues. Germline values: CDR1 SGHAT, CDR2 FQNNGV. The CDR3 sequence is CASSLVESLPTYTLYF. Written as DNA, the CDR3 is TGTGCTAGCAGCTTAGTAGAATCTTTACCCACATATACGCTGTATTTT. The entire variable domain, with the rest obtained from reference TRBV11-2 and TRBJ2-3, is as follows: EAGVAQSPRYKIIEKRQSVAFWCNPISGHATLYWYQQILGQGPKLLIQFQNNGVVDDSQLPKDRFSAERLKGVDSTLKIQPAKLEDSAVYLCASSLVESLPTYTLYFGPGTRLTVL.

As to this clonotype: Relative to the germline gene, one junction end is altered; a read error may explain this. The V and J genes are TRBV7-9 and TRBJ2-7; the D is unclear. Germline lookup yields CDR1 SEHNR and CDR2 FQNEAQ (reference sequence). This CDR3 region has 13 residues. Here the CDR3 DNA reads TGTGCCCTCACGGACCAGGTGGGCTACGAGAAGTACTTC. Translation: CALTDQVGYEKYF.

On this clonotype: As the CDR3 is not closed by the conserved phenylalanine or tryptophan, this likely results from a read error. The rearrangement uses TRBV11-3 and TRBJ1-1; maybe TRBD1 (5 bases). CDR1 and CDR2 (germline): SGHNT, YENEEA. There are 15 residues in the CDR3. The ends were cut back, 7 bases at V and 1 base at J, with 16 bases in the middle. The CDR3 sequence is CASTRITGGNTEAFY. The CDR3 nucleotides read TGTGCCAGCACCCGAATCACCGGGGGGAACACTGAAGCTTTCTAT.

A note on this clonotype: The junction departs from the called germline gene at one end, perhaps through a read error. The rearrangement joins TRBV6-1 to TRBJ1-2; 7 nucleotides match TRBD1. From germline, CDR1 is MNHNS and CDR2 SASEGT. This CDR3 comprises 16 residues. CDR3 coding DNA: TGTGCCAGCAGTGAAGCTCTAGGGGGCCCCAACTATGGCTACACTTTC. The encoded protein is CASSEALGGPNYGYTF.